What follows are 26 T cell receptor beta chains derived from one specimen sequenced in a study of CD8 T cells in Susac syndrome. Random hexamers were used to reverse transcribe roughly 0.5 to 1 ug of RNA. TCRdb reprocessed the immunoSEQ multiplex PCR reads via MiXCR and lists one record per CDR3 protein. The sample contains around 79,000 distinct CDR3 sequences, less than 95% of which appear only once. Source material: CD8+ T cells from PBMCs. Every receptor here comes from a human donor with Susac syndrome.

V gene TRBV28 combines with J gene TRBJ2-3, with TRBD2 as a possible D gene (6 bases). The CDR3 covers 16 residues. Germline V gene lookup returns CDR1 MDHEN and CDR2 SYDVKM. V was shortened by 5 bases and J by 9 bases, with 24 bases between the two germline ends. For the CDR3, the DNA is TGTGCCAGCAGTCCTCTCCGGGACTGGGCCTTTCTAACGCAGTATTTT. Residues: CASSPLRDWAFLTQYF.

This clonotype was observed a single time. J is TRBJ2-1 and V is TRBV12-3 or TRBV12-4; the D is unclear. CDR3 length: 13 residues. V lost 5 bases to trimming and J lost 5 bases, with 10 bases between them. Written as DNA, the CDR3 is TGTGCCAGCAGTGCACCAAAAGACAATGAGCAGTTCTTC. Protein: CASSAPKDNEQFF.

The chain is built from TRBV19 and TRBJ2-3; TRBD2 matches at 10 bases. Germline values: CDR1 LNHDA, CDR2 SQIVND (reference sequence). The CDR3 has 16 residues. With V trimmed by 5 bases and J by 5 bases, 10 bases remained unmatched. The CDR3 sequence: CASSFQAGGTQDTQYF. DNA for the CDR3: TGTGCCAGTAGTTTCCAAGCGGGGGGGACCCAAGATACGCAGTATTTT.

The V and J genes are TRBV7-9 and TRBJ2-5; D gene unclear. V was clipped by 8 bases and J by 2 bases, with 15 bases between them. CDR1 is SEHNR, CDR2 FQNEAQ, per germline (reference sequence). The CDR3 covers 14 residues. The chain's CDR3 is CASQSEQEQETQYF. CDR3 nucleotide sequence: TGTGCCAGCCAGTCCGAGCAGGAACAAGAGACCCAGTACTTC.

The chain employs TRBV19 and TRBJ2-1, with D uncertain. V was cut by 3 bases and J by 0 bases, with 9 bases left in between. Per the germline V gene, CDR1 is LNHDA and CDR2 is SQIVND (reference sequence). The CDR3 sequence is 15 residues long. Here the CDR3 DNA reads TGTGCCAGTAGTATGCGACCGAGCTCCTACAATGAGCAGTTCTTC. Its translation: CASSMRPSSYNEQFF.

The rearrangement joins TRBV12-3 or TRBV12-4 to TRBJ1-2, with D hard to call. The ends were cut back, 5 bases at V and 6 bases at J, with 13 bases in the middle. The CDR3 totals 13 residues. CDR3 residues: CASSPHKWHGYTF. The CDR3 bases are TGTGCCAGCAGTCCACATAAATGGCATGGCTACACCTTC.

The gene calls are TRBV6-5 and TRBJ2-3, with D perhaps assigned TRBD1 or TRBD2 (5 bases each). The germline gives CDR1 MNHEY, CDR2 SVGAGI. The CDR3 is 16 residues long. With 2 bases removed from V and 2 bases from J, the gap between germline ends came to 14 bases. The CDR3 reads CASSYTWGGSTDTQYF. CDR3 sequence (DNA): TGTGCCAGCAGTTACACCTGGGGCGGGTCCACAGATACGCAGTATTTT.

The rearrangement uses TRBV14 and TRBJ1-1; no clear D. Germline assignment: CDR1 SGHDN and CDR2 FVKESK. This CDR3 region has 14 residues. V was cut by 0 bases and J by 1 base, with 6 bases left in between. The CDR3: CASSQEVQNTEAFF. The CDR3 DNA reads TGTGCCAGCAGCCAAGAGGTTCAGAACACTGAAGCTTTCTTT.

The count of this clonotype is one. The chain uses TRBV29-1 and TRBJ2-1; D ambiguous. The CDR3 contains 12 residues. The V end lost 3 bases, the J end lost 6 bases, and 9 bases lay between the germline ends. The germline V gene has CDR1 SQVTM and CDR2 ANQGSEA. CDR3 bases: TGCAGCGTTGAGGGCAGGTTCAATGAGCAGTTCTTC. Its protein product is CSVEGRFNEQFF.

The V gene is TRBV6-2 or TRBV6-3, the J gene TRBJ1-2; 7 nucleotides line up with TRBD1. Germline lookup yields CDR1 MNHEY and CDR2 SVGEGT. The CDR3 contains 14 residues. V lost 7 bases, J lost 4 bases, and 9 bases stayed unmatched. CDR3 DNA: TGTGCCAGCACCCTACCACAGGGGTCCTATGGCTACACCTTC. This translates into CASTLPQGSYGYTF.

CDR3 in DNA: TGTGCCAGCAGCTTACAGGGGGGGTCCGGAGATACGCAGTATTTT. This encodes CASSLQGGSGDTQYF. The gene calls are TRBV11-1 and TRBJ2-3; TRBD1 or TRBD2 may be the D gene (7 bases each). CDR3 length: 15 residues. Looked up from germline, CDR1 is SGHAT and CDR2 is FQDESV (reference sequence). The V end lost 2 bases, the J end lost 5 bases, and 14 bases lay between the germline ends.

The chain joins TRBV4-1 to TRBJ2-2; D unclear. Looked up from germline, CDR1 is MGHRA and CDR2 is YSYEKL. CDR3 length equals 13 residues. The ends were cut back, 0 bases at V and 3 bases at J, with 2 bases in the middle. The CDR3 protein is CASSQDDTGELFF. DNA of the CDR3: TGCGCCAGCAGCCAAGACGACACCGGGGAGCTGTTTTTT.

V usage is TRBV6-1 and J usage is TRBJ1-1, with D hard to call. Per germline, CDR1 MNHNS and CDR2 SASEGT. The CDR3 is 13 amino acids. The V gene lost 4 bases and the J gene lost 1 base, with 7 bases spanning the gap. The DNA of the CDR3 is TGTGCCAGCAGTGGGACTGAGAACACTGAAGCTTTCTTT. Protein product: CASSGTENTEAFF.

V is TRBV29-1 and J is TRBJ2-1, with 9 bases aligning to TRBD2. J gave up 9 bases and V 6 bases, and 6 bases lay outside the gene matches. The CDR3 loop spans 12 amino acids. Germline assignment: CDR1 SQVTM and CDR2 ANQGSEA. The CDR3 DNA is TGCAGCGTCAAGCGGGGGGATAGTGAGCAGTTCTTC. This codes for CSVKRGDSEQFF.

CDR3 in amino acids: CASSQQGTTLYEQYF. The DNA for the CDR3 is TGTGCCAGCAGCCAACAAGGGACTACCCTCTACGAGCAGTACTTC. The chain combines TRBV3-1 with TRBJ2-7; 7 positions match TRBD2. CDR1 and CDR2 from the germline V gene are LGHDT and YNNKEL (reference sequence). Unmatched junction bases numbered 7, after V lost 2 bases and J lost 3 bases. There are 15 residues in the CDR3.

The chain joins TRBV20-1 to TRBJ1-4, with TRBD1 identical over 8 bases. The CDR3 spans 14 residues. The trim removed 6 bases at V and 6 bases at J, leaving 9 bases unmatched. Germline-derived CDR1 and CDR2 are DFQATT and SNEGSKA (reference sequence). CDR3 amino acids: CSAPDRDRDEKLFF. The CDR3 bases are TGCAGTGCACCGGACAGGGATCGGGATGAAAAACTGTTTTTT.

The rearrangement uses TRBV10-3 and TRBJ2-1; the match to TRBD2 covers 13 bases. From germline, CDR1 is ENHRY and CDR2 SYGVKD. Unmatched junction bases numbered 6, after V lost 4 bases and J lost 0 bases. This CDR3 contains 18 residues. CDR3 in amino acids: CAISVTSGGTSSYNEQFF. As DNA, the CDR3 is TGTGCCATCAGTGTGACTAGCGGGGGGACGAGCTCCTACAATGAGCAGTTCTTC.

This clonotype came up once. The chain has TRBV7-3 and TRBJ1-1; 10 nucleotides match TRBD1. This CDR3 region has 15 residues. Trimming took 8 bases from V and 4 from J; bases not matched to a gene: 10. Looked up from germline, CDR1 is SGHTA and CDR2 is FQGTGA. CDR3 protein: CASGKTGGYGTEAFF. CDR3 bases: TGTGCCAGCGGAAAGACAGGGGGCTACGGCACTGAAGCTTTCTTT.

The CDR3 DNA reads TGTGCCAGCAGTGAAGGGGTTGGCGGATCCTACGAGCAGTACTTC. This encodes CASSEGVGGSYEQYF. This sequence joins TRBV2 and TRBJ2-7, with D uncertain. Trimming took off 1 base at V and 1 base at J, with 11 bases between the two ends. The CDR3 is made up of 15 amino acids. From germline, CDR1 is SNHLY and CDR2 FYNNEI.

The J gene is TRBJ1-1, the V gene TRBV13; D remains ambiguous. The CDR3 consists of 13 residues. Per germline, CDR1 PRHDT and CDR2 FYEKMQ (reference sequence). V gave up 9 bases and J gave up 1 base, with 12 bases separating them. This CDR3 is CASLQTPNTEAFF. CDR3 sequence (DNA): TGTGCCAGTCTGCAGACACCGAACACTGAAGCTTTCTTT.

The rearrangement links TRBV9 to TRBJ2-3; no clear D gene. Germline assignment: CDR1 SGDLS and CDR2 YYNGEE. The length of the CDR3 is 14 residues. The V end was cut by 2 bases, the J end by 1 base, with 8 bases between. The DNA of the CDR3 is TGTGCCAGCAGCGTTGGACGGGGCACAGATACGCAGTATTTT. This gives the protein CASSVGRGTDTQYF. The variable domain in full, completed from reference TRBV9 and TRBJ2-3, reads DSGVTQTPKHLITATGQRVTLRCSPRSGDLSVYWYQQSLDQGLQFLIQYYNGEERAKGNILERFSAQQFPDLHSELNLSSLELGDSALYFCASSVGRGTDTQYFGPGTRLTVL.

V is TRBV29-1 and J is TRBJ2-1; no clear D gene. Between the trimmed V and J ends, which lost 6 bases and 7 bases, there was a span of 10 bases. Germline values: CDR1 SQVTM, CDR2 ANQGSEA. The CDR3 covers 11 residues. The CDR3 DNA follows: TGCAGCGTCCCCGCTAGTAATGAGCAGTTCTTC. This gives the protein CSVPASNEQFF.

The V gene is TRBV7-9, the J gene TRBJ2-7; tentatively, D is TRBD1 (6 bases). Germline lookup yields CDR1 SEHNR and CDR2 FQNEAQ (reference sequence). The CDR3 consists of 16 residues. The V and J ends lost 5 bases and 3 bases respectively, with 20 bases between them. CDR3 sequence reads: CASSPQGGRLHYEQYF. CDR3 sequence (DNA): TGTGCCAGCAGCCCGCAAGGGGGTAGGCTGCACTACGAGCAGTACTTC.

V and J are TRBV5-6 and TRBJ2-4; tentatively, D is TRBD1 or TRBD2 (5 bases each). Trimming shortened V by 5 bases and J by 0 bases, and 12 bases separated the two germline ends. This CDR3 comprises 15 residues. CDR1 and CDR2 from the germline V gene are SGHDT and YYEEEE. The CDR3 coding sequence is TGTGCCAGCAGTCGGGACGGAGTAGCCAAAAACATTCAGTACTTC. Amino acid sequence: CASSRDGVAKNIQYF.

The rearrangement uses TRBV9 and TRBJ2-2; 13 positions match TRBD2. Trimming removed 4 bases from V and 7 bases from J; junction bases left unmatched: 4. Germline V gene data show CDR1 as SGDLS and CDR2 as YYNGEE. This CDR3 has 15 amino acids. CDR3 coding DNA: TGTGCCAGCAGCCCGACTAGCGGGGGGCACGGGGAGCTGTTTTTT. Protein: CASSPTSGGHGELFF.

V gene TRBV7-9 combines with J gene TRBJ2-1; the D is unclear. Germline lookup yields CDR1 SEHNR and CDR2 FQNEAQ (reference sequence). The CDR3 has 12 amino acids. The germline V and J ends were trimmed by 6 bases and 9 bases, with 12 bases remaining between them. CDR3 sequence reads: CASRYGGREQFF. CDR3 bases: TGTGCCAGCAGGTACGGTGGTCGTGAGCAGTTCTTC.